This T cell receptor (beta chain) is from a study of T cell responses to AZD1222 COVID-19 vaccine. On this clone: Its antigen remains unidentified.

Trimming stripped 0 bases from V and 3 bases from J, with 10 bases between. The CDR3 spans 15 residues. The germline V gene has CDR1 SGHRS and CDR2 YFSETQ. Using immunoSEQ multiplex PCR, the repertoire was profiled, and TCRdb retains in-frame clones only, with some absent. The sample contains about 89,000 clones, 85% to 95% of which appear only once. Study results and limitations: Two AZD1222 doses significantly raised spike-specific TCR breadth and depth over controls. White British people made up most donors, females outnumbered males, and clonal diversity was possibly underestimated. None of the repertoires were sampled until the peak T cell response had passed.

The clonotype was recovered from an adult who received the AZD1222 COVID-19 vaccine. The chain is built from TRBV5-1 and TRBJ1-3; D not certain. Sequencing was performed on peripheral blood, taken 28 days after the second AZD1222 dose. CDR3 sequence reads: CASSLVGLFGNTIYF. DNA of the CDR3: TGCGCCAGCAGCTTGGTGGGTCTATTTGGAAACACCATATATTTT.